Below are 21 T cell receptor beta chains sequenced from a single sample in a study of CD8 T cells in Susac syndrome. Reverse transcription of roughly 0.5 to 1 ug RNA used random hexamers. Each CDR3 protein is one row after TCRdb ran MiXCR on the immunoSEQ multiplex PCR reads. The sample gives under 250,000 distinct CDR3 sequences, just over 90% of which show up once; 0.06% to 0.08% is in the top ten. Sequencing used CD4+ T cells from PBMCs. The receptors here all came from a human donor with multiple sclerosis.

The V and J genes are TRBV2 and TRBJ2-5; TRBD2 aligns across 8 bases. The junction had 7 bases not matched to a gene; V was cut back by 6 bases and J by 7 bases. The germline V gene encodes CDR1 SNHLY and CDR2 FYNNEI. There are 13 residues in the CDR3. CDR3 in amino acids: CASRAAREGTQYF. DNA of the CDR3: TGTGCCAGCAGGGCTGCCCGGGAGGGGACCCAGTACTTC.

V usage is TRBV19 and J usage is TRBJ1-1; maybe TRBD1 (6 bases). CDR3 length equals 16 residues. Trimming left V 5 bases short and J 6 bases short, with 22 bases between. Germline loops: CDR1 LNHDA, CDR2 SQIVND (reference sequence). DNA for the CDR3: TGTGCCAGTAGTGCACCGGGCCCTAGGGGGGTATCTGAAGCTTTCTTT. Protein sequence: CASSAPGPRGVSEAFF.

This clonotype was detected only a few times. The genes are TRBV7-2 and TRBJ2-7; D possibly corresponds to TRBD2 (5 bases). Per germline, CDR1 SGHTA and CDR2 FQGNSA. The CDR3 length is 12 residues. Between the trimmed V and J ends, which lost 1 base and 7 bases, there was a span of 8 bases. The CDR3 region is CASSLEGSEQYF. The CDR3 DNA is TGTGCCAGCAGCTTAGAAGGGAGTGAGCAGTACTTC.

The rearrangement uses TRBV18 and TRBJ1-2; 9 bases align to TRBD1. Germline lookup yields CDR1 KGHSH and CDR2 LQKENI. The CDR3 is 15 residues long. The ends lost 6 bases at V and 6 bases at J; junction bases unmatched: 11. The CDR3 region is CASSLTGTGQHGYTF. As DNA, the CDR3 is TGTGCCAGCTCCCTCACCGGGACAGGGCAGCATGGCTACACCTTC.

The chain carries TRBV29-1 and TRBJ1-1; D possibly corresponds to TRBD1 (6 bases). Germline V CDR1 and CDR2: SQVTM, ANQGSEA. V lost 4 bases, J lost 10 bases, and 13 bases lay in between. CDR3 size: 11 residues. The CDR3 nucleotides read TGCAGCGTTGGAAATGGGGGGCGAGCTTTCTTT. The encoded protein is CSVGNGGRAFF. Variable domain in full (rest from reference TRBV29-1 and TRBJ1-1): SAVISQKPSRDICQRGTSLTIQCQVDSQVTMMFWYRQQPGQSLTLIATANQGSEATYESGFVIDKFPISRPNLTFSTLTVSNMSPEDSSIYLCSVGNGGRAFFGQGTRLTVV.

J is TRBJ1-3 and V is TRBV9; D unresolved. Germline lookup yields CDR1 SGDLS and CDR2 YYNGEE. The CDR3 sequence is 16 residues long. V lost 4 bases and J 6 bases, leaving 20 bases between the germline ends. The CDR3 DNA sequence: TGTGCCAGCAGCCCCTCGGATCCTACTCTGTCAAACACCATATATTTT. Amino acids: CASSPSDPTLSNTIYF.

Note on this clonotype: At one end the junction does not follow the germline gene, possibly because of a read error. V gene TRBV19 combines with J gene TRBJ2-1, with D possibly matching TRBD1 (5 bases). CDR1 and CDR2 (germline): LNHDA, SQIVND (reference sequence). This CDR3 is 11 amino acids long. The CDR3 spells CASSIAGLAVF. CDR3 DNA: TGTGCCAGTAGTATCGCAGGGCTTGCCGTCTTC.

The chain joins TRBV28 to TRBJ2-4, with D possibly being TRBD1 or TRBD2 (5 bases each). Trimming removed 2 bases at V and 5 bases at J, with 13 bases between. The CDR3 spans 15 residues. Germline-derived CDR1 and CDR2 are MDHEN and SYDVKM. The CDR3 bases are TGTGCCAGCAGTTTAGGGGGACCAACACAAAACATTCAGTACTTC. It is translated as CASSLGGPTQNIQYF.

CDR3 sequence (DNA): TGTGCCAGCAGCTTGGCGGGGCTCAGGGGTGGCACAGATACGCAGTATTTT. Translating gives CASSLAGLRGGTDTQYF. This chain connects TRBV5-4 to TRBJ2-3; a possible D gene is TRBD1 (6 bases). There are 17 residues in the CDR3. V was shortened by 0 bases and J by 1 base, with 15 bases between the two germline ends. The germline V gene has CDR1 SGHNT and CDR2 YYREEE (reference sequence).

V is TRBV29-1 and J is TRBJ1-2; TRBD1 might be the D (5 bases). Trimming pared 5 bases from V and 7 bases from J, leaving 14 bases between. The CDR3 is made up of 12 amino acids. Germline lookup yields CDR1 SQVTM and CDR2 ANQGSEA. The CDR3 is CSVRGDWGGYTF. DNA for the CDR3: TGCAGCGTTAGAGGGGATTGGGGTGGCTACACCTTC.

The CDR3 nucleotides are TGCAGTGCCACCCGGGCTAGCGGGAGGGCGCAAGAGACCCAGTACTTC. Its protein is CSATRASGRAQETQYF. The rearrangement links TRBV20-1 to TRBJ2-5; 12 nucleotides agree with TRBD2. Losses at the gene ends were 6 bases for V and 2 bases for J; bases not matched to a gene: 10. The CDR3 has 16 amino acids. Germline V gene data show CDR1 as DFQATT and CDR2 as SNEGSKA (reference sequence).

The V call is TRBV4-2, the J call TRBJ1-5; 7 bases match TRBD1. CDR1 is LGHNA and CDR2 is YNFKEQ in the germline V gene. CDR3 length: 16 amino acids. Germline trimming cut 4 bases from V and 3 bases from J; bases unmatched to any gene: 9. CDR3 DNA: TGTGCCAGCAGCCCAGGGGGACTGAAGAACAATCAGCCCCAGCATTTT. This sequence encodes CASSPGGLKNNQPQHF.

This clonotype was picked up one time. The chain combines TRBV30 with TRBJ2-2, with D unresolved. Germline CDR1 and CDR2: GTSNPN and SVGIG (reference sequence). The V and J ends lost 0 bases and 6 bases respectively, with 17 bases between them. The CDR3 runs 16 residues. CDR3 coding DNA: TGTGCCTGGAGTGTACGCCGCGAAGCAGGACCCGGGGAGCTGTTTTTT. Protein: CAWSVRREAGPGELFF.

The chain joins TRBV19 to TRBJ2-7; 7 bases align to TRBD1. V was pared by 9 bases and J by 3 bases, with 14 bases of the junction left unmatched. This CDR3 comprises 15 residues. Germline loops: CDR1 LNHDA, CDR2 SQIVND (reference sequence). The CDR3 protein is CASKIGTASLYEQYF. In DNA, the CDR3 is TGTGCCAGCAAAATCGGGACAGCCAGCCTCTACGAGCAGTACTTC. Complete variable domain (other parts from reference TRBV19 and TRBJ2-7): DGGITQSPKYLFRKEGQNVTLSCEQNLNHDAMYWYRQDPGQGLRLIYYSQIVNDFQKGDIAEGYSVSREKKESFPLTVTSAQKNPTAFYLCASKIGTASLYEQYFGPGTRLTVT.

The rearrangement links TRBV29-1 to TRBJ2-3; 8 bases match TRBD1. The CDR3 runs to 15 residues. The V gene end was trimmed by 1 base and the J gene end by 5 bases; junction bases not matched to a gene: 8. The germline V gene has CDR1 SQVTM and CDR2 ANQGSEA. CDR3 nucleotides: TGCAGCGTTGAAGGAGGGAACAGGGGGGTAGATACGCAGTATTTT. It codes for CSVEGGNRGVDTQYF.

The CDR3: CASSISTPKLSGANVLTF. CDR3 in DNA: TGTGCCAGTAGTATCTCGACCCCTAAGCTCTCTGGGGCCAACGTCCTGACTTTC. This sequence joins TRBV19 and TRBJ2-6; D unresolved. The CDR3 is 18 amino acids. The germline V and J ends were trimmed by 3 bases and 0 bases, with 15 bases remaining between them. Germline V CDR1 and CDR2: LNHDA, SQIVND (reference sequence).

This clonotype showed up just once. The J gene is TRBJ2-3, the V gene TRBV10-3, with no clear D. Germline CDR1 ENHRY, CDR2 SYGVKD. The V end was cut by 2 bases, the J end by 0 bases, with 12 bases between. This CDR3 comprises 16 residues. The DNA for the CDR3 is TGTGCCATCAGTGAGCCACGACAAGAGAGCACAGATACGCAGTATTTT. Protein sequence: CAISEPRQESTDTQYF.

The chain joins TRBV29-1 to TRBJ2-5; TRBD1 aligns across 9 bases. Germline trimming cut 6 bases from V and 1 base from J; bases unmatched to any gene: 3. Germline V gene data show CDR1 as SQVTM and CDR2 as ANQGSEA. This CDR3 has 13 residues. In DNA, the CDR3 is TGCAGCGTCGTACAGGGGGCCCAAGAGACCCAGTACTTC. Translated: CSVVQGAQETQYF.

The gene calls are TRBV24-1 and TRBJ2-7; 9 positions match TRBD2. Trimming removed 5 bases from V and 5 bases from J; junction bases left unmatched: 15. The CDR3 extends over 17 amino acids. Germline V CDR1 and CDR2: KGHDR, SFDVKD. The CDR3 sequence is CATSVIIRREGRHEQYV. For the CDR3, the DNA is TGTGCCACCAGTGTAATCATCCGGCGGGAGGGCCGGCACGAGCAGTACGTC.

The chain uses TRBV12-3 or TRBV12-4 and TRBJ2-7, with unresolved D. The CDR3 spans 14 residues. V was pared by 1 base and J by 6 bases, with 13 bases between. The CDR3 loop reads CASSLGPQGGEQYF. Here the CDR3 DNA reads TGTGCCAGCAGTTTAGGCCCTCAAGGCGGCGAGCAGTACTTC.

V gene TRBV9 combines with J gene TRBJ1-2; D ambiguous. The CDR3 spans 13 residues. CDR1 is SGDLS, CDR2 YYNGEE, per germline. Trimming pared 4 bases from V and 8 bases from J, leaving 15 bases between. CDR3 coding DNA: TGTGCCAGCAGCACCGAGACGGGTGCCGGCTACACCTTC. This codes for CASSTETGAGYTF.